Listed below are T cell receptor beta chains from one sample, sequenced in a study of follicular helper T cells after annual influenza vaccination. The table came from immunoSEQ multiplex PCR; TCRdb's copy has only in-frame clones and leaves some out. The sample includes about 10,000 clones, 80% to 90% of them seen just once. Material: CXCR5+ CD38- circulating T follicular helper cells from blood, obtained on the day of influenza vaccination. These receptors originate from an adult who received the influenza vaccine. Both conserved end residues are part of each CDR3. The D gene is left open where the match is weak. Clone size, where shown, is once, few, many, or a class for clones that have expanded.

abundance: -
j_gene: TRBJ2-7
d_gene: -
v_gene: TRBV19
CDR3nt: TGTGCCAGTAGTATAGGGGCTGGTACCGACTACGAGCAGTACTTC
CDR3aa: CASSIGAGTDYEQYF

abundance: once
j_gene: TRBJ1-6
d_gene: TRBD1
v_gene: TRBV30
CDR3nt: TGTGCCTGGACTGGGGACAGCGATTCACCCCTCCACTTT
CDR3aa: CAWTGDSDSPLHF

abundance: -
j_gene: TRBJ2-7
d_gene: -
v_gene: TRBV28
CDR3nt: TGTGCCAGCAGTTTTTCCCAGGGGTCACCTTACGAGCAGTACTTC
CDR3aa: CASSFSQGSPYEQYF

abundance: -
j_gene: TRBJ2-7
d_gene: TRBD1
v_gene: TRBV6-4
CDR3nt: TGTGCCAGCAGTGACGGGACAGAGGGGGACTACGAGCAGTACTTC
CDR3aa: CASSDGTEGDYEQYF

abundance: -
j_gene: TRBJ1-2
d_gene: -
v_gene: TRBV6-5
CDR3nt: TGTGCCAGCAGTGAGGCCGGGACGCGTGGCTACACCTTC
CDR3aa: CASSEAGTRGYTF

abundance: -
j_gene: TRBJ1-3
d_gene: -
v_gene: TRBV16
CDR3nt: TGTGCCAGCAGCCAATCTGCCAGGGGAAACACCATATATTTT
CDR3aa: CASSQSARGNTIYF

abundance: -
j_gene: TRBJ1-1
d_gene: -
v_gene: TRBV5-1
CDR3nt: TGCGCCAGCAGCTTGGAGGCAGGGCGCGCTGAAGCTTTCTTT
CDR3aa: CASSLEAGRAEAFF

abundance: -
j_gene: TRBJ1-3
d_gene: -
v_gene: TRBV2
CDR3nt: TGTGCCAGCAGTGAGTGGACAGATGGAAACACCATATATTTT
CDR3aa: CASSEWTDGNTIYF

abundance: -
j_gene: TRBJ2-1
d_gene: -
v_gene: TRBV5-1
CDR3nt: TGCGCCAGCAGCTTGTGGAGCGGACAAAATGAGCAGTTCTTC
CDR3aa: CASSLWSGQNEQFF

abundance: -
j_gene: TRBJ2-2
d_gene: -
v_gene: TRBV4-2
CDR3nt: TGTGCCAGCAGCCAACTAACGGCTGGCGACACCGGGGAGCTGTTTTTT
CDR3aa: CASSQLTAGDTGELFF

abundance: -
j_gene: TRBJ2-3
d_gene: -
v_gene: TRBV5-1
CDR3nt: TGCGCCAGCAGCCCAGGGGTTCGAACAGATACGCAGTATTTT
CDR3aa: CASSPGVRTDTQYF

abundance: -
j_gene: TRBJ1-6
d_gene: -
v_gene: TRBV28
CDR3nt: TGTGCCAGCAGCACCGGGGCAGGGGTCCCCCTCCACTTT
CDR3aa: CASSTGAGVPLHF

abundance: -
j_gene: TRBJ1-1
d_gene: -
v_gene: TRBV5-4
CDR3nt: TGTGCCAGCAGCTTAACTGTTTCCACTGAAGCTTTCTTT
CDR3aa: CASSLTVSTEAFF

abundance: -
j_gene: TRBJ1-2
d_gene: -
v_gene: TRBV25-1
CDR3nt: TGTGCCAGCAGTGAACCGGACCGATATGGCTACACCTTC
CDR3aa: CASSEPDRYGYTF

abundance: -
j_gene: TRBJ2-7
d_gene: -
v_gene: TRBV11-2
CDR3nt: TGTGCCAGCAGCTTAGGGGTGGGGGGAGGTGGCGAGCAGTACTTC
CDR3aa: CASSLGVGGGGEQYF

abundance: -
j_gene: TRBJ1-1
d_gene: -
v_gene: TRBV5-4
CDR3nt: TGTGCCAGCAGATGGGACTTGAACACTGAAGCTTTCTTT
CDR3aa: CASRWDLNTEAFF

abundance: -
j_gene: TRBJ1-5
d_gene: -
v_gene: TRBV6-1
CDR3nt: TGTGCCAGCAGCTGGACTCGGCGGCAGCCCCAGCATTTT
CDR3aa: CASSWTRRQPQHF

abundance: -
j_gene: TRBJ2-2
d_gene: -
v_gene: TRBV10-3
CDR3nt: TGTGCCATCAGTGACGGAAAGGGGAACACCGGGGAGCTGTTTTTT
CDR3aa: CAISDGKGNTGELFF

abundance: -
j_gene: TRBJ2-1
d_gene: -
v_gene: TRBV20-1
CDR3nt: TGCAGTGCTAGCCTCTACAATGAGCAGTTCTTC
CDR3aa: CSASLYNEQFF

abundance: -
j_gene: TRBJ2-1
d_gene: -
v_gene: TRBV11-2
CDR3nt: TGTGCCAGCAGCTTAACTGAAGAGGAGCAGTTCTTC
CDR3aa: CASSLTEEEQFF

abundance: -
j_gene: TRBJ1-1
d_gene: -
v_gene: TRBV11-2
CDR3nt: TGTGCCAGCAGCTTAGGTGGGGGAAATGAAGCTTTCTTT
CDR3aa: CASSLGGGNEAFF

abundance: -
j_gene: TRBJ1-2
d_gene: -
v_gene: TRBV21-1
CDR3nt: TGTGCCAGCAAGTCGCCCGAGGAGGCCTATGGCTACACCTTC
CDR3aa: CASKSPEEAYGYTF

abundance: -
j_gene: TRBJ2-7
d_gene: -
v_gene: TRBV12-5
CDR3nt: TGTGCTAGTGGTTTAGGAGCGGCCTACGAGCAGTACTTC
CDR3aa: CASGLGAAYEQYF

abundance: -
j_gene: TRBJ1-2
d_gene: -
v_gene: TRBV30
CDR3nt: TGTGCCTGGAGTCTGGGGGCAAGGGGCTACACCTTC
CDR3aa: CAWSLGARGYTF

abundance: -
j_gene: TRBJ2-1
d_gene: TRBD2
v_gene: TRBV19
CDR3nt: TGTGCCAGTAAAGGACTACTAGCGGGGTTCTACAATGAGCAGTTCTTC
CDR3aa: CASKGLLAGFYNEQFF

abundance: once
j_gene: TRBJ2-3
d_gene: -
v_gene: TRBV11-2
CDR3nt: TGTGCCAGCAGAACTCCAGGGCCAGATACGCAGTATTTT
CDR3aa: CASRTPGPDTQYF

abundance: -
j_gene: TRBJ1-1
d_gene: TRBD1
v_gene: TRBV5-1
CDR3nt: TGCGCCAGCAGCTTTGACAGGGCAAAAACTGAAGCTTTCTTT
CDR3aa: CASSFDRAKTEAFF

abundance: -
j_gene: TRBJ2-1
d_gene: -
v_gene: TRBV29-1
CDR3nt: TGCAGCGTTCGGGCAGATTACAATGAGCAGTTCTTC
CDR3aa: CSVRADYNEQFF

abundance: -
j_gene: TRBJ1-2
d_gene: TRBD1
v_gene: TRBV30
CDR3nt: TGTGCCTGGAGTCGCGAGGGGACAGGGTCGTCTGGCTACACCTTC
CDR3aa: CAWSREGTGSSGYTF

abundance: -
j_gene: TRBJ1-6
d_gene: TRBD1
v_gene: TRBV5-4
CDR3nt: TGTGCCAGCAGCTTGGGGACAGGACGAGATTCACCCCTCCACTTT
CDR3aa: CASSLGTGRDSPLHF

abundance: -
j_gene: TRBJ1-1
d_gene: TRBD1
v_gene: TRBV4-1
CDR3nt: TGCGCCAGCAGCCGAAAACAGGGGTTTGACACTGAAGCTTTCTTT
CDR3aa: CASSRKQGFDTEAFF

abundance: -
j_gene: TRBJ1-1
d_gene: -
v_gene: TRBV2
CDR3nt: TGTGCCAGCAGCAGCAGGGTTGCGAACACTGAAGCTTTCTTT
CDR3aa: CASSSRVANTEAFF

abundance: -
j_gene: TRBJ2-7
d_gene: -
v_gene: TRBV11-2
CDR3nt: TGTGCCAGCAGCTTAGGGTCCAACTACGAGCAGTACTTC
CDR3aa: CASSLGSNYEQYF

abundance: -
j_gene: TRBJ1-2
d_gene: -
v_gene: TRBV7-2
CDR3nt: TGTGCCAGCAGTTGGACAAGCTATGGCTACACCTTC
CDR3aa: CASSWTSYGYTF

abundance: -
j_gene: TRBJ2-7
d_gene: -
v_gene: TRBV6-4
CDR3nt: TGTGCCATCCTCGGTGGTCTCCAGTACTTC
CDR3aa: CAILGGLQYF

abundance: -
j_gene: TRBJ1-2
d_gene: TRBD1
v_gene: TRBV5-1
CDR3nt: TGCGCCAGCAGCCTCGACAGGGGCGTTTACTATGGCTACACCTTC
CDR3aa: CASSLDRGVYYGYTF

abundance: -
j_gene: TRBJ2-2
d_gene: -
v_gene: TRBV18
CDR3nt: TGTGCCAGCTCACCAAGGGGGGCGTCCATTACGACCACCGGGGAGCTGTTTTTT
CDR3aa: CASSPRGASITTTGELFF